This is a list of T cell receptor beta chains from one sample in a study of cytomegalovirus exposure and HLA in healthy donors. The table came from immunoSEQ multiplex PCR; TCRdb's copy has only in-frame clones and leaves some out. The table has 75,000 to 90,000 clones, 70% to 85% seen once. Input material: PBMCs. The receptors were sampled from a human donor in good health. The CDR3 runs from the conserved cysteine through the conserved F or W. Each record gives: clone size, V gene, J gene, D gene, CDR3 DNA, CDR3 protein. D genes are given only for firm matches. The listing skips clone size in some rows; elsewhere it reads once, few, many or a size class.

>few|TRBV4-3|TRBJ2-3|NA
TGCGCCAGCAGCCCCCACCCCACTGGCACAGATACGCAGTATTTT
CASSPHPTGTDTQYF
>NA|TRBV12-5|TRBJ2-7|NA
TGTGCTAGTGGTTTGGTACTAGGGCAGGGGAGTTGCGAGCAGTACTTC
CASGLVLGQGSCEQYF
>NA|TRBV6-5|TRBJ1-5|NA
TGTGCCAGCAGGATAAGGAGGGAACAGCCCCAGAATTTT
CASRIRREQPQNF
>NA|TRBV5-6|TRBJ1-2|NA
TGTGCCAGCAGCGACCTAGCCAGTGGGAACTATGGCTACACCTTC
CASSDLASGNYGYTF
>NA|TRBV19|TRBJ1-5|NA
TGTGCCAGTAGTACCAAAACGGATCAGCCCCAGCATTTT
CASSTKTDQPQHF
>NA|TRBV10-3|TRBJ2-7|NA
TGTGCCATCAGTCAGAGGACAGAACATGAGCAGTACTTC
CAISQRTEHEQYF
>few|TRBV29-1|TRBJ1-1|NA
TGCAGCGTTATCGGGTCCGCGGGAGCTTTCTTT
CSVIGSAGAFF
>NA|TRBV11-2|TRBJ2-7|TRBD1
TGTGCCAGCAGCTTAGTTGGGACAGGAAGGGGAGACGAGCAGTACTTC
CASSLVGTGRGDEQYF
>NA|TRBV7-9|TRBJ2-1|TRBD2
TGTGCCAGCAGCCCCTGGACTAGCGGGGGGGCCCAGTTCTTC
CASSPWTSGGAQFF
>NA|TRBV9|TRBJ2-1|TRBD2
TGTGCCAGCAGCGTAGCTAGTATGGCTAGCGGGGGCAATGAGCAGTTCTTC
CASSVASMASGGNEQFF
>few|TRBV6-6|TRBJ1-1|TRBD1
TGTGCCAGCAGTTACAAACAGGGGCTTACAAACACTGAAGCTTTCTTT
CASSYKQGLTNTEAFF
>NA|TRBV2|TRBJ2-5|TRBD1
TGTGCCATCGCCGCGGACAGGGAACCTCAGGAGACCCAGTACTTC
CAIAADREPQETQYF
>NA|TRBV7-9|TRBJ2-7|NA
TGTGCCAGCAGCTCCCCGACAAAGTCCTACGAGCAGTACTTC
CASSSPTKSYEQYF
>NA|TRBV27|TRBJ1-4|TRBD1
TGTGCCAGCAGTTTCACAGGGGCTATGGAAAAACTGTTTTTT
CASSFTGAMEKLFF
>NA|TRBV18|TRBJ1-1|NA
TGTGCCAGCTCACCGACGACAACGAACACTGAAGCTTTCTTT
CASSPTTTNTEAFF
>NA|TRBV19|TRBJ1-1|NA
TGTGCCAGTAGTCTTCTACAGGGAGGGGACACTGAAGCTTTCTTT
CASSLLQGGDTEAFF
>NA|TRBV25-1|TRBJ2-7|NA
TGTGCCAGCGGCGGCCAGTCCTACGAGCAGTACTTC
CASGGQSYEQYF
>NA|TRBV5-1|TRBJ1-5|TRBD1
TGCGCCAGCAGCTTGGCCGCCGTTGGGACAGACAATCAGCCCCAGCATTTT
CASSLAAVGTDNQPQHF
>NA|TRBV30|TRBJ1-1|NA
TGTGCCTGGACCTCGTTCCTCGGGGCTTTCTTT
CAWTSFLGAFF
>few|TRBV7-2|TRBJ2-7|TRBD2
TGTGCCAGCAGCTTAACCCCACTAGCGGGGGTCGAGCAGTACTTC
CASSLTPLAGVEQYF
>few|TRBV6-1|TRBJ1-1|TRBD1
TGTGCCAGCAGTACAGGGGGCCGGGGCACTGAAGCTTTCTTT
CASSTGGRGTEAFF
>few|TRBV30|TRBJ1-4|NA
TGTGCCTGGACCCCCCGGGGTCTCAATGAAAAACTGTTTTTT
CAWTPRGLNEKLFF
>NA|TRBV7-9|TRBJ1-5|TRBD1
TGTGCCAGCAGCTCCGCAGACAGGGGAAATCAGCCCCAGCATTTT
CASSSADRGNQPQHF
>NA|TRBV7-2|TRBJ2-2|NA
TGTGCCAGCAGCCAGGGGTTAACGACCGGGGAGCTGTTTTTT
CASSQGLTTGELFF
>few|TRBV6-5|TRBJ1-1|NA
TGTGCCAGCAGTTACAGGATCCAGGGGAAGAACACTGAAGCTTTCTTT
CASSYRIQGKNTEAFF
>NA|TRBV4-1|TRBJ1-2|TRBD1
TGCGCCAGCAGCCAATATCCGACAGGGGGGGACTACCCCTTC
CASSQYPTGGDYPF
>NA|TRBV10-2|TRBJ1-1|NA
TGCGCCAGCAGTGAGCCCTCAAGCAACACTGAAGCTTTCTTT
CASSEPSSNTEAFF
>NA|TRBV10-3|TRBJ1-1|TRBD1
TGTGCCATCTCGGGTTACAGGGGGAACACTGAAGCTTTCTTT
CAISGYRGNTEAFF
>NA|TRBV7-9|TRBJ1-2|NA
TGTGCCAGCAGCTTCAACCGGGACACGAATCCCTATGGCTACACCTTC
CASSFNRDTNPYGYTF
>NA|TRBV5-1|TRBJ2-2|NA
TGCGCCAGCAGCCCCTCCGGAGGGCTTAACACCGGGGAGCTGTTTTTT
CASSPSGGLNTGELFF
>NA|TRBV18|TRBJ1-1|NA
TGTGCCAGCTCACCACAGGGGGTGGGGGACACTGAAGCTTTCTTT
CASSPQGVGDTEAFF
>few|TRBV2|TRBJ2-7|TRBD2
TGTGCCAGCAGAGCTCGCGGGAGGGAGATGTACTTC
CASRARGREMYF
>NA|TRBV7-9|TRBJ1-2|TRBD1
TGTGCCAGCAGCCGGGACAGCAACTATGGCTACACCTTC
CASSRDSNYGYTF
>NA|TRBV6-6|TRBJ2-5|NA
TGTGCCAGCAATGGGGGGGCGGAGACCCAGTACTTC
CASNGGAETQYF
>NA|TRBV7-9|TRBJ2-7|NA
TGTGCCAGCAGCTCACGGGCCGGGGGAGCCCAAGGTTACGAGCAGTACTTC
CASSSRAGGAQGYEQYF
>NA|TRBV2|TRBJ1-2|TRBD1
TGTGCCAGCAGTTGGGGACAGAACTATGGCTACACCTTC
CASSWGQNYGYTF
>NA|TRBV2|TRBJ1-2|NA
TGTGCCAGCAGTGAAACGGACAGATTCTATGGCTACACCTTC
CASSETDRFYGYTF
>medium-sized|TRBV5-1|TRBJ1-2|NA
TGCGCCAGCAGCTTGGCTCAGGGGAATGATGGCTACACCTTC
CASSLAQGNDGYTF
>NA|TRBV6-5|TRBJ2-5|NA
TGTGCCAGCAGTTACTCGAACAGGGCCCACGAGACCCAGTACTTC
CASSYSNRAHETQYF
>NA|TRBV29-1|TRBJ1-2|NA
NA
CSVVASGTGYGYPF
>NA|TRBV7-9|TRBJ1-1|NA
TGTGCCAGCAGCCTAAATAGGGGTGAAGCTTTCTTT
CASSLNRGEAFF
>once|TRBV7-2|TRBJ1-4|NA
TGTGCCAGCAGAAAGGCGCATACAGGGTTACGTAATGAAAAACTGTTTTTT
CASRKAHTGLRNEKLFF
>few|TRBV5-5|TRBJ2-7|TRBD1
TGTGCCAGCAGCCGGATACTGGGACAGGGGAACGAGCAGTACTTC
CASSRILGQGNEQYF
>many|TRBV4-2|TRBJ1-6|NA
TGTGCCAGCAGCCAAGTGGGCAGGGATTCACCCCTCCACTTT
CASSQVGRDSPLHF
>NA|TRBV5-1|TRBJ1-2|NA
TGCGCCAGCAGCCCCTCGGACAGTGTCTGCGGCTACCCCTTC
CASSPSDSVCGYPF
>NA|TRBV29-1|TRBJ1-1|NA
TGCAGCGCCATACAGCAGAACACTGAAGCTTTCTTT
CSAIQQNTEAFF
>NA|TRBV5-8|TRBJ1-5|NA
TGTGCCAGCAGCTCGGGGGGCGTCTACCAGCCCCAGCATTTT
CASSSGGVYQPQHF
>NA|TRBV5-4|TRBJ1-2|TRBD1
TGTGCCAGCAGCATGGGACAGGGTAGCTATGGCTACACCTTC
CASSMGQGSYGYTF
>few|TRBV4-3|TRBJ1-1|TRBD1
TGCGCCAGCAGCCAGGAGGCAGGGGGACGTAAAGCTTTCTTT
CASSQEAGGRKAFF
>NA|TRBV5-1|TRBJ2-5|NA
TGCGCCAGCAGACTCGGGACTGGCGGGGAGACCCAGTACTTC
CASRLGTGGETQYF
>few|TRBV9|TRBJ2-7|TRBD1
TGTGCCAGCAGCGTAACTCCCGCCGGGACAGGGGGCGAGCAGTACTTC
CASSVTPAGTGGEQYF
>NA|TRBV5-1|TRBJ1-2|NA
TGCGCCAGCAGCCCCGGGAATAACTATGGCTACACCTTC
CASSPGNNYGYTF
>NA|TRBV4-2|TRBJ1-1|TRBD1
TGTGCCAGCAGCCCGTTGGACAGGGGGCTTAACACTGAAGCTTTCTTT
CASSPLDRGLNTEAFF
>NA|TRBV7-8|TRBJ2-7|NA
TGTGCCAGCAGCCTGTCGGATATGGGGCTGTCCCACGAGCAGTACTTC
CASSLSDMGLSHEQYF
>NA|TRBV11-2|TRBJ1-3|NA
TGTGCCAGCAGCTCCCTAGTCTCTGGAAACACCATATATTTT
CASSSLVSGNTIYF
>NA|TRBV11-2|TRBJ2-7|NA
TGTGCCAGCAGTTCCGGGTCGAGCTCCTACGAGCAGTACTTC
CASSSGSSSYEQYF
>NA|TRBV7-2|TRBJ2-7|TRBD1
TGTGCCAGCAGCTTCCAGGGGGCATGGAACGAGCAGTACTTC
CASSFQGAWNEQYF
>NA|TRBV5-4|TRBJ1-2|TRBD1
TGTGCCAGCAGCTTAGGACAGGGAGGAAGGGACTATGGCTACACCTTC
CASSLGQGGRDYGYTF
>NA|TRBV9|TRBJ2-1|TRBD1
TGTGCCAGCAGCGTTGGACAGGGCTACAATGAGCAGTTCTTC
CASSVGQGYNEQFF
>NA|TRBV2|TRBJ2-5|NA
TGTGCCAGCAGTTGGTCCGCCGGGACCCAGTACTTC
CASSWSAGTQYF